The source of this T cell receptor (beta chain) is a study of cytomegalovirus exposure and HLA in healthy donors. Study-wide findings and caveats: In a later analysis, at a false discovery rate of 0.05, under 20,000 TCR beta sequences were associated with HLA alleles. Later analysis indicated greater clonal expansion among HLA-associated TCR beta chains than among equally common other chains. A missense variant in DCLRE1C was later tied to TCR beta V- and J-gene trimming.

In regard to this clone: Antigen unknown.

This CDR3 region has 11 residues. The V gene lost 7 bases and the J gene lost 8 bases, with 14 bases spanning the gap. Germline V gene sequence: CDR1 SQVTM, CDR2 ANQGSEA. The PCR contained 60 Vbeta and 13 Jbeta primers. This table comes from immunoSEQ multiplex PCR, and its TCRdb copy is limited to in-frame clones, with some not included. Its clone listing holds fewer than 110,000 clones. The chain recombines TRBV29-1 with TRBJ1-1; no definite D call. The sequenced sample consisted of PBMCs. The source is a man in his forties in good health and CMV-seronegative. CDR3 coding DNA: TGCAGCGCCGACACCGGGAGCGAAGCTTTCTTT. Its translation: CSADTGSEAFF.